One sample yielded the 10 T cell receptor beta chains listed below, sequenced in a study of shared T cell receptors in the human thymus. Generated by immunoSEQ multiplex PCR, the TCRdb table keeps only in-frame clones and is missing some. This sample has 700,000 to 750,000 clones, with 70% to 90% found just once. The sample was also reused in another study, on human thymus T cells.

Material for sequencing was thymocytes. These receptor sequences come from a girl under three years old with a congenital heart defect.

The chain has TRBV7-8 and TRBJ2-5, with 8 bases lining up with TRBD2. The CDR3 is 15 residues long. Germline CDR1 SGHVS, CDR2 FQNEAQ. With 5 bases clipped from V and 5 bases from J, the junction kept 10 bases outside the gene matches. The CDR3 region is CASSPGGALFETQYF. The DNA for the CDR3 is TGTGCCAGCAGCCCCGGGGGGGCCTTATTTGAGACCCAGTACTTC.

The CDR3 DNA reads TGCGCCAGCAGCCAAATAAGACAGCGTCGGACCTACGAGCAGTACTTC. Translating gives CASSQIRQRRTYEQYF. The V call is TRBV4-1, the J call TRBJ2-7; perhaps TRBD1 as D (5 bases). V was clipped by 2 bases and J by 2 bases, with 16 bases between them. CDR3 size: 16 residues. CDR1 MGHRA and CDR2 YSYEKL come from the germline V gene.

The chain combines TRBV30 with TRBJ1-2; D unclear. V lost 0 bases, J lost 8 bases, and 10 bases lay in between. This CDR3 is 12 amino acids long. In germline, CDR1 is GTSNPN, CDR2 SVGIG (reference sequence). For the CDR3, the DNA is TGTGCCTGGAGTGTGAACAGTAGGGGCTACACCTTC. Encoded protein: CAWSVNSRGYTF.

This clone was detected only a few times. V is TRBV2 and J is TRBJ2-2, with 8 bases aligning to TRBD1. V lost 4 bases and J lost 6; bases outside the gene matches: 10. Germline CDR1 and CDR2: SNHLY and FYNNEI. This CDR3 contains 16 residues. Here the CDR3 reads CASSGRGRSRAGELFF. The CDR3 DNA reads TGTGCCAGCAGTGGCAGGGGGCGGTCGAGGGCCGGGGAGCTGTTTTTT. Filled out from reference TRBV2 and TRBJ2-2, the complete variable domain reads EPEVTQTPSHQVTQMGQEVILRCVPISNHLYFYWYRQILGQKVEFLVSFYNNEISEKSEIFDDQFSVERPDGSNFTLKIRSTKLEDSAMYFCASSGRGRSRAGELFFGEGSRLTVL.

This clone was seen a single time. This sequence joins TRBV5-1 and TRBJ1-1; D is possibly TRBD1 (5 bases). This CDR3 spans 17 amino acids. V was pared by 3 bases and J by 1 base, with 19 bases between. Germline lookup yields CDR1 SGHRS and CDR2 YFSETQ. CDR3 region: CASSSLKYKTGNTEAFF. The CDR3 DNA reads as TGCGCCAGCAGCTCATTGAAATATAAAACAGGGAACACTGAAGCTTTCTTT.

This chain links TRBV5-1 with TRBJ1-1; D is ambiguous. This CDR3 comprises 14 residues. Between the trimmed V and J ends, which lost 4 bases and 4 bases, there was a span of 14 bases. Germline CDR1 SGHRS, CDR2 YFSETQ. CDR3 DNA: TGCGCCAGCAGCCTCTCACCGCTCAGCACTGAAGCTTTCTTT. Its protein product is CASSLSPLSTEAFF.

The chain employs TRBV7-9 and TRBJ1-6; TRBD1 might be the D (5 bases). Germline V gene lookup returns CDR1 SEHNR and CDR2 FQNEAQ (reference sequence). V was pared by 1 base and J by 7 bases, with 14 bases between. The CDR3 contains 16 residues. CDR3 coding DNA: TGTGCCAGCAGCTTAGTGTCTTCCAGGGAAAATTCACCCCTCCACTTT. Translation: CASSLVSSRENSPLHF.

The chain is built from TRBV9 and TRBJ1-2; 9 bases match TRBD1. Germline CDR1 SGDLS, CDR2 YYNGEE. V shed 3 bases, J shed 5 bases, and the junction held 2 bases outside the gene matches. The CDR3 runs to 13 residues. The CDR3: CASSAGTGYGYTF. CDR3 nucleotide sequence: TGTGCCAGCAGCGCAGGGACAGGGTATGGCTACACCTTC.

The gene calls are TRBV5-6 and TRBJ1-1; TRBD1 matches at 7 bases. The germline CDR1 and CDR2 sequences are SGHDT and YYEEEE. The V and J ends lost 4 bases and 0 bases, in that order; junction bases with no gene match: 15. CDR3 size: 18 residues. CDR3 nucleotide sequence: TGTGCCAGCAGCACGGGCGGACAGGAGGATCCTATGAACACTGAAGCTTTCTTT. This gives the protein CASSTGGQEDPMNTEAFF.

V usage is TRBV19 and J usage is TRBJ2-7; the match to TRBD1 covers 8 bases. With V trimmed by 4 bases and J by 5 bases, 7 bases remained unmatched. The CDR3 contains 14 residues. In germline, CDR1 is LNHDA, CDR2 SQIVND (reference sequence). As DNA, the CDR3 is TGTGCCAGTAGTAGCCGACAGGGGATCCACGAGCAGTACTTC. This sequence encodes CASSSRQGIHEQYF.